A single sample gave rise to the 5 T cell receptor beta chains below, sequenced in a study of T-cell reconstitution after alpha-beta-depleted transplantation in children. Unique molecular identifiers were incorporated when the TCRbeta library was constructed. TCRdb re-called the PCR reads through MiXCR, storing one row per CDR3 protein. The sample yields roughly 100,000 distinct CDR3 sequences, around 7.8% seen once. The specimen was PBMCs, collected before TCRalphabeta/CD19-depleted stem cell transplant. The receptors were gathered from a boy aged 2 to 10 with acute lymphoblastic leukemia, due to receive a stem cell transplant.

This clonotype showed up just once. The chain carries TRBV7-2 and TRBJ2-5; 9 nucleotides agree with TRBD2. The CDR3 extends over 16 amino acids. Germline trimming cut 3 bases from V and 4 bases from J; bases unmatched to any gene: 9. CDR1 and CDR2 (germline): SGHTA, FQGNSA. The CDR3 sequence is CASSFLSGGRGETQYF. CDR3 nucleotides: TGTGCCAGCAGCTTCCTAAGCGGGGGGCGGGGAGAGACCCAGTACTTC.

This clonotype came up many times. The chain couples TRBV4-2 to TRBJ1-1, with D possibly matching TRBD1 (5 bases). The V and J ends lost 1 base and 3 bases respectively, with 12 bases between them. The germline V gene has CDR1 LGHNA and CDR2 YNFKEQ. The CDR3 totals 15 residues. This chain's CDR3 is CASSQGTSGYTEAFF. The CDR3 bases are TGTGCCAGCAGCCAAGGAACCTCAGGGTACACTGAAGCTTTCTTT.

This clonotype has ten or more counts. This rearrangement joins TRBV12-3 or TRBV12-4 to TRBJ2-7; 7 nucleotides line up with TRBD2. CDR3 length: 12 amino acids. After removal of 4 bases from V and 6 bases from J, the junction contained 3 bases not matched to a gene. CDR3 region: CASSWGGTEQYF. DNA of the CDR3: TGTGCCAGCAGTTGGGGGGGGACCGAGCAGTACTTC.

The table lists this clonotype with a few counts. CDR3 in amino acids: CASSSVKTGGSYEQYF. The CDR3 bases are TGTGCCAGCAGCTCCGTCAAGACAGGGGGGTCCTACGAGCAGTACTTC. V is TRBV7-9 and J is TRBJ2-7; 9 bases map to TRBD1. Germline V gene lookup returns CDR1 SEHNR and CDR2 FQNEAQ (reference sequence). The CDR3 runs 16 residues. V lost 4 bases, J lost 1 base, and 8 bases stayed unmatched.

On this clonotype: This likely comes from a read error, as the CDR3 has no conserved phenylalanine or tryptophan at its end. The DNA for the CDR3 is TGCGCCAGCAGCCGACGACAGGAGGGATACACTGAAGCTTTCTAT. The encoded protein is CASSRRQEGYTEAFY. The V call is TRBV5-1, the J call TRBJ1-1; perhaps TRBD1 as D (6 bases). The CDR3 has 15 amino acids. The V gene's germline CDR1 is SGHRS and CDR2 YFSETQ. Trimming cost V 4 bases and J 3 bases, with 16 bases left between them.